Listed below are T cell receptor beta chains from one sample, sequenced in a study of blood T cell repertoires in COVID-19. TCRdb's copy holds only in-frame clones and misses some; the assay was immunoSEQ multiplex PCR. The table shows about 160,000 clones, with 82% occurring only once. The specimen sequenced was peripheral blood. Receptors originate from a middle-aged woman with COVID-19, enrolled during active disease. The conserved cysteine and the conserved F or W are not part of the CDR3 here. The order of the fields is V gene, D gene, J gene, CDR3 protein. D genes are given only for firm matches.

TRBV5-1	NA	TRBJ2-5	ASSRTSSETQY
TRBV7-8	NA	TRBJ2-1	ASSLGTGSHEQF
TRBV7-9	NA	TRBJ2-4	ASSSLGAKNIQY
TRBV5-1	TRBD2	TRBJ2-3	ASSLGMASGITQY
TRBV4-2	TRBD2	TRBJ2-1	ASSHVAGRQYNEQF
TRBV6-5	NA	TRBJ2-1	ASSYSSNEQF
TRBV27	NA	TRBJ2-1	ASSRTHTGNEQF
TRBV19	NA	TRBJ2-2	ASSIDLNTGELF
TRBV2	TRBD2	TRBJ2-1	ASRPGGDNEQF
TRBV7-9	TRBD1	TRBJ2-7	ASSLGVTTGLGAYEQY
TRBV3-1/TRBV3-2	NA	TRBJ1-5	ASSQDTGPSNQPQH
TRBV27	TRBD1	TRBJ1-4	ASIPGQKNEKLF
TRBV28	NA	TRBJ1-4	ASNGAGLGTNEKLF
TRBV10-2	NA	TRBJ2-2	ASIGTGANTGELF
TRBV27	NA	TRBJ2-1	ASSLSGNYNEQF
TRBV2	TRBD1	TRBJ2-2	ASIQDRVGTGELF
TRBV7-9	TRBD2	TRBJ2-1	ASSFFPGGHEQF
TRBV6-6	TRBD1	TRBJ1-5	ASRGQGQPQH
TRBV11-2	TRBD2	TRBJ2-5	ASSLGASGGRETQY
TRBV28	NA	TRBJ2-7	ATTRLDEQY
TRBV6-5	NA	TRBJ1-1	ASSSSLGAGVTEAF
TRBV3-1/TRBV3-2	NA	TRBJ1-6	ASSQALENSPLH
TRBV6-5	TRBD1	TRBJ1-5	ASRGQRGRNQPQH
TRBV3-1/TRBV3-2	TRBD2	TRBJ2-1	ASSHVYRTSVPPYNEQF
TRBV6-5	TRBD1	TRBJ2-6	ASRIQGAGANVLT
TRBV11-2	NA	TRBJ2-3	ASSIDRAQGQTQY
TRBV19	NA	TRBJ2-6	ATRWANVLT
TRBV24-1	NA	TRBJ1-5	ATFKPQH
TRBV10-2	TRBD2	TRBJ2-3	ASSVSGGAADTQY
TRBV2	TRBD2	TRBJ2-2	ASSGGTSGIGGELF
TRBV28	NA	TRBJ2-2	ASSSPGDSGELF
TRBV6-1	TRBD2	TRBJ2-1	ASSDRWTSGGYNEQF
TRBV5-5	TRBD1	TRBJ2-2	ASRGQGVYTGELF
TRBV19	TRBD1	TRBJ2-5	ASSIFPSDRGFQETQY
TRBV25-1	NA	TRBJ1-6	ASSPESSAYNSPLH
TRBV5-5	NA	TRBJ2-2	ASSFGADRTGELF
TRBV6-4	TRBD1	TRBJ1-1	ASSAGQGGEAF